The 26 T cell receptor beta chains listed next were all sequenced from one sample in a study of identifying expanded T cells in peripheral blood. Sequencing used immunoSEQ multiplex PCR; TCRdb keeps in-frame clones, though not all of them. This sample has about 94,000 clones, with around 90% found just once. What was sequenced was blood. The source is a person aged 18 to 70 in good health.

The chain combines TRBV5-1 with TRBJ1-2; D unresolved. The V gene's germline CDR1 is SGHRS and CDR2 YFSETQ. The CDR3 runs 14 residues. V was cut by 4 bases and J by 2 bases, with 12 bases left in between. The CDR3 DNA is TGCGCCAGCAGCCTAACGACATCAAACTATGGCTACACCTTC. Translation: CASSLTTSNYGYTF.

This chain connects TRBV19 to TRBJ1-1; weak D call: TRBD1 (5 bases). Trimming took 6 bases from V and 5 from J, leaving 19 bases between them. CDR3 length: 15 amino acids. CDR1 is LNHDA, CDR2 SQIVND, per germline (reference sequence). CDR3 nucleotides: TGTGCCAGTAGAGGACAAAACCCGGTTGCGACTGAAGCTTTCTTT. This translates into CASRGQNPVATEAFF.

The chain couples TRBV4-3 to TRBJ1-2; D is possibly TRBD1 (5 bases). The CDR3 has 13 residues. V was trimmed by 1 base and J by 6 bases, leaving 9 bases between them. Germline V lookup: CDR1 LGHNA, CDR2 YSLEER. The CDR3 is CASSQGGLNGYTF. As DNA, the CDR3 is TGCGCCAGCAGCCAAGGGGGGTTGAATGGCTACACCTTC.

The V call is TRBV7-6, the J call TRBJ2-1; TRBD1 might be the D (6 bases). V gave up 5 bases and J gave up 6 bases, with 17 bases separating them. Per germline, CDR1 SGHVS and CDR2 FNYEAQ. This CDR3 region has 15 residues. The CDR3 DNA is TGTGCCAGCAGCAACCCGGACAGACGAGGCAATGAGCAGTTCTTC. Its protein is CASSNPDRRGNEQFF.

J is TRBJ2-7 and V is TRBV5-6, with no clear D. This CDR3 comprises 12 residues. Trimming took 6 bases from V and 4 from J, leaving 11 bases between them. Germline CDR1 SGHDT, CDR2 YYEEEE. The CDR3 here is CASTRERYEQYF. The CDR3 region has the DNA TGTGCCAGCACCCGAGAGAGATACGAGCAGTACTTC. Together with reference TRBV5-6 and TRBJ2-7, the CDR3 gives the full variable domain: DAGVTQSPTHLIKTRGQQVTLRCSPKSGHDTVSWYQQALGQGPQFIFQYYEEEERQRGNFPDRFSGHQFPNYSSELNVNALLLGDSALYLCASTRERYEQYFGPGTRLTVT.

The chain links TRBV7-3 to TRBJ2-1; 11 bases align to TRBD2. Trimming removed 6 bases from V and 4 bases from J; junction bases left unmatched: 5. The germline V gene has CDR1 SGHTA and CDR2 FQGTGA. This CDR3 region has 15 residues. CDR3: CASRAGTSGYNEQFF. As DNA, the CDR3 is TGTGCCAGCAGGGCCGGGACTAGCGGATACAATGAGCAGTTCTTC.

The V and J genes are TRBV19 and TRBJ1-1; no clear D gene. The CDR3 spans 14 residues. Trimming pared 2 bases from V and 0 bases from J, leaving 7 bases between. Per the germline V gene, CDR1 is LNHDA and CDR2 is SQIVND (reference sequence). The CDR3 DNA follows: TGTGCCAGTAGTATACCGGGAGTGAACACTGAAGCTTTCTTT. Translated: CASSIPGVNTEAFF.

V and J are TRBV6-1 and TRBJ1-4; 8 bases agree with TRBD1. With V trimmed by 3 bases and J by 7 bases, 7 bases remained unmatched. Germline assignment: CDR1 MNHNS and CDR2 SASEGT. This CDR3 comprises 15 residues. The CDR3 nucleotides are TGTGCCAGCAGTGACCAAACAGGGGGACCTGAAAAACTGTTTTTT. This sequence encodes CASSDQTGGPEKLFF.

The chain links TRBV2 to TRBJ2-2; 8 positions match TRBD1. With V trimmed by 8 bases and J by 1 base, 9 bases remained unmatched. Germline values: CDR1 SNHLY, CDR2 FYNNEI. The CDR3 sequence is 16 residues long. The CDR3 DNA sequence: TGTGCCAGCCATCAGGGGGCGACGGGGAACACCGGGGAGCTGTTTTTT. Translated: CASHQGATGNTGELFF.

The CDR3 sequence is CASSQTPDRVAHYEQYF. As DNA, the CDR3 is TGTGCCAGCAGCCAAACCCCAGACAGGGTGGCCCACTACGAGCAGTACTTC. The chain links TRBV4-2 to TRBJ2-7; 7 bases align to TRBD1. From germline, CDR1 is LGHNA and CDR2 YNFKEQ. The CDR3 length is 17 residues. V was pared by 2 bases and J by 3 bases, with 13 bases of the junction left unmatched.

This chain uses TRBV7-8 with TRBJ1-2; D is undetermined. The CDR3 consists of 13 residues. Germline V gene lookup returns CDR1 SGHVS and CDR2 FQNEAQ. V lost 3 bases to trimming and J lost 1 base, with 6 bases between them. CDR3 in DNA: TGTGCCAGCAGCTTTGTGGATAACTATGGCTACACCTTC. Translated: CASSFVDNYGYTF.

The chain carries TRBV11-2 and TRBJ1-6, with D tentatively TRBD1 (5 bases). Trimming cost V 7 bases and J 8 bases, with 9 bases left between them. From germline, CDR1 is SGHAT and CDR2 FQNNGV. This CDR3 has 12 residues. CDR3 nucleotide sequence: TGTGCCAGCACCGCACAGGATTCACCCCTCCACTTT. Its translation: CASTAQDSPLHF.

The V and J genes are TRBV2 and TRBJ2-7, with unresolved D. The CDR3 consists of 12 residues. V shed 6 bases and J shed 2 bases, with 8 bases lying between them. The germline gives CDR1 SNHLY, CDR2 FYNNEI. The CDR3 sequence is CASRLGTYEQYF. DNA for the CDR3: TGTGCCAGCAGGCTGGGAACCTACGAGCAGTACTTC.

The CDR3 here is CASSLPSPELFF. CDR3 nucleotide sequence: TGCGCCAGCAGCTTGCCCTCCCCGGAGCTGTTTTTT. V is TRBV5-1 and J is TRBJ1-4; D remains unclear. Gene TRBJ2-2 matches the end of the DNA better, so the J call may be wrong. The length of the CDR3 is 12 residues. Germline lookup yields CDR1 SGHRS and CDR2 YFSETQ.

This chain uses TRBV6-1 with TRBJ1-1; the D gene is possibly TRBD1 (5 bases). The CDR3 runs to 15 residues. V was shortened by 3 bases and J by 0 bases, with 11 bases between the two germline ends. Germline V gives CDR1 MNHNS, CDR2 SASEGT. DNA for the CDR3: TGTGCCAGCAGTGACTTGAGGGGTATGAACACTGAAGCTTTCTTT. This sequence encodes CASSDLRGMNTEAFF.

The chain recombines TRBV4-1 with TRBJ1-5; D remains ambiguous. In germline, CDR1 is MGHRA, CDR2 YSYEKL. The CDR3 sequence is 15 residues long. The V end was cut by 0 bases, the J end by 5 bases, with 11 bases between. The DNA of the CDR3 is TGCGCCAGCAGCCAAGAAGGCCCGGTGGATCAGCCCCAGCATTTT. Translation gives CASSQEGPVDQPQHF.

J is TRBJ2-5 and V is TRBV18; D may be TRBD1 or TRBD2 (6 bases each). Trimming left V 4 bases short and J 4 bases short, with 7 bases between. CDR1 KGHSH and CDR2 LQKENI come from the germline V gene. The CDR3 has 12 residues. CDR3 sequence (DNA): TGTGCCAGCTCACAGGGGGGAGAGACCCAGTACTTC. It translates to CASSQGGETQYF.

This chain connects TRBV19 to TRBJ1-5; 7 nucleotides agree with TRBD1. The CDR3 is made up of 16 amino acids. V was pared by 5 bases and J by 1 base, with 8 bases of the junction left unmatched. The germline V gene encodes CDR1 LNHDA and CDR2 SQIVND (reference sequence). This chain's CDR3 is CASSPLTGKSNQPQHF. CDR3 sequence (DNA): TGTGCCAGTAGTCCTCTGACAGGGAAGAGCAATCAGCCCCAGCATTTT.

CDR3 in DNA: TGTGCCAGCAGCTCCAGGGGAGGTCTGGAGGGCTACACCTTC. Translated: CASSSRGGLEGYTF. The genes are TRBV6-6 and TRBJ1-2, with D possibly being TRBD1 (6 bases). The CDR3 extends over 14 amino acids. Deletions cut 6 bases from V and 8 bases from J, with 19 bases between. CDR1 and CDR2 from the germline V gene are MNHNY and SVGAGI (reference sequence).

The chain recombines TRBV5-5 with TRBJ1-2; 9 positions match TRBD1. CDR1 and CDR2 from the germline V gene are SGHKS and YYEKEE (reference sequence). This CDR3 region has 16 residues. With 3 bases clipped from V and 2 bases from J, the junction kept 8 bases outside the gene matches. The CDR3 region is CASSSAPGQGNYGYTF. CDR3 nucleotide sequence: TGTGCCAGCAGCTCGGCCCCGGGACAGGGAAACTATGGCTACACCTTC.

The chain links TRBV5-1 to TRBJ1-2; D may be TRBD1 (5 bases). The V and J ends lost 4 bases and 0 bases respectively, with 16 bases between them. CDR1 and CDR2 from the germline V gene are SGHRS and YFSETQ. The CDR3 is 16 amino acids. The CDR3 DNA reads TGCGCCAGCAGCCCCGAAGGGGTCCCAACTAACTATGGCTACACCTTC. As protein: CASSPEGVPTNYGYTF. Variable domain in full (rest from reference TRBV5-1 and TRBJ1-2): KAGVTQTPRYLIKTRGQQVTLSCSPISGHRSVSWYQQTPGQGLQFLFEYFSETQRNKGNFPGRFSGRQFSNSRSEMNVSTLELGDSALYLCASSPEGVPTNYGYTFGSGTRLTVV.

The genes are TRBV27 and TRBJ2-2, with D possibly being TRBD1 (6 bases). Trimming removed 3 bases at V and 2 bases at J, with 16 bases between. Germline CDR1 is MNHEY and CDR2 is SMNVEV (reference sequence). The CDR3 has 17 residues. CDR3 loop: CASSFQGLGHNTGELFF. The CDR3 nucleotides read TGTGCCAGCAGTTTCCAGGGCCTGGGACATAACACCGGGGAGCTGTTTTTT.

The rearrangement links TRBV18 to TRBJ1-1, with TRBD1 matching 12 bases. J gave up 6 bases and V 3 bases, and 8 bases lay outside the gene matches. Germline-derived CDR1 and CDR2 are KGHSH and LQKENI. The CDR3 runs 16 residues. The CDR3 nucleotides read TGTGCCAGCTCACCCCTAGTGGGACAGGGGGCCTCTGAAGCTTTCTTT. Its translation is CASSPLVGQGASEAFF.

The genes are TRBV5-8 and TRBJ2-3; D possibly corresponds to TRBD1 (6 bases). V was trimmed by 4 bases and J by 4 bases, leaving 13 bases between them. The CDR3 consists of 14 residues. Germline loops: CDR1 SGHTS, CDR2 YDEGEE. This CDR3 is CASSEYRVADTQYF. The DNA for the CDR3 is TGTGCCAGCAGCGAATACAGGGTCGCAGATACGCAGTATTTT.

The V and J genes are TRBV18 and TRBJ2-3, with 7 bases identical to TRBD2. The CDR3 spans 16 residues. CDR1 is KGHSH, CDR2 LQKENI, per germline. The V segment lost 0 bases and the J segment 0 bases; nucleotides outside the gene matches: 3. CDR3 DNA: TGTGCCAGCTCACCACCGAATAGCGGGAGCACAGATACGCAGTATTTT. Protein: CASSPPNSGSTDTQYF.

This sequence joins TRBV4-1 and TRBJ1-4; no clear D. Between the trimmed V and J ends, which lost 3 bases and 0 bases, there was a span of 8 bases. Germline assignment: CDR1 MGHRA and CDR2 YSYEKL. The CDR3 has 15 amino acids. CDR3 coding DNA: TGCGCCAGCAGCCAGGGCGTTGCAACTAATGAAAAACTGTTTTTT. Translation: CASSQGVATNEKLFF.